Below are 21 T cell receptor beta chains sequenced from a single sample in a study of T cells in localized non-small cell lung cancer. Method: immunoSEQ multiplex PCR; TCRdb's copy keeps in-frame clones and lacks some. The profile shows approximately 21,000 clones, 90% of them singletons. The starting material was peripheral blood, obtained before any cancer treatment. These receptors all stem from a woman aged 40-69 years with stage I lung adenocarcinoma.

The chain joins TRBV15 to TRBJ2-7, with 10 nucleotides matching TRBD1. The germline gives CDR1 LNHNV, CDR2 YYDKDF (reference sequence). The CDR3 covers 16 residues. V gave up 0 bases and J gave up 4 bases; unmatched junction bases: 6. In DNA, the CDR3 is TGTGCCACCAGCAGAGAAAGGGACAGGGGAGAATACGAGCAGTACTTC. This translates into CATSRERDRGEYEQYF.

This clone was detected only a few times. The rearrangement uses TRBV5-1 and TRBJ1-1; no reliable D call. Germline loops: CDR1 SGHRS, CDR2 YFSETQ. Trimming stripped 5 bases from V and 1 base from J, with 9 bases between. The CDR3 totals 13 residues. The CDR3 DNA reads TGCGCCAGCAGTCCTACGCGGAACACTGAAGCTTTCTTT. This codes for CASSPTRNTEAFF.

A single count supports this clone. The CDR3 sequence: CASSPGGSLGTEQFF. In DNA, the CDR3 is TGTGCCAGCAGCCCAGGGGGTTCGCTGGGTACCGAGCAGTTCTTC. The chain uses TRBV7-2 and TRBJ2-1; TRBD1 matches at 7 bases. CDR1 and CDR2 from the germline V gene are SGHTA and FQGNSA. The CDR3 consists of 15 residues. V gave up 5 bases and J gave up 10 bases; unmatched junction bases: 14.

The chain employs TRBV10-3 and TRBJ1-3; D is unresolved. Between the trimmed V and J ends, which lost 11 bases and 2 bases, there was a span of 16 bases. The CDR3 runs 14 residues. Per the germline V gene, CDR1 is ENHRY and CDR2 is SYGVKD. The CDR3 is CASSRNDPGNTIYF. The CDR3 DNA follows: TGTGCCTCCTCGAGGAACGACCCTGGAAACACCATATATTTT.

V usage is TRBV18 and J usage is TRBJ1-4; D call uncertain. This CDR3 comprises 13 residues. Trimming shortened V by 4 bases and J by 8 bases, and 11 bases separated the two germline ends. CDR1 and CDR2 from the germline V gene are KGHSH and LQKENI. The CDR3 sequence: CASSQGYREKLFF. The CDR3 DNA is TGTGCCAGCTCACAGGGATACCGGGAAAAACTGTTTTTT.

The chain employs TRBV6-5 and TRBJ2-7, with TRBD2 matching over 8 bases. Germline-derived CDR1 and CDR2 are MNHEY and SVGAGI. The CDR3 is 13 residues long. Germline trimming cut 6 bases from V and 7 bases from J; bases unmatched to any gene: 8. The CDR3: CASSRGLAREQYF. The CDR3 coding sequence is TGTGCCAGCAGCAGAGGACTAGCTCGGGAGCAGTACTTC.

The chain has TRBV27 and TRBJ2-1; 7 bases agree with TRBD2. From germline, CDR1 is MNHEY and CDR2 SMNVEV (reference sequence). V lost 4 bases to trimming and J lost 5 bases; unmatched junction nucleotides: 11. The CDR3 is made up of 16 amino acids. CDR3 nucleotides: TGTGCCAGCAGTTCACACAAAAGCGGGGTGGACAATGAGCAGTTCTTC. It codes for CASSSHKSGVDNEQFF.

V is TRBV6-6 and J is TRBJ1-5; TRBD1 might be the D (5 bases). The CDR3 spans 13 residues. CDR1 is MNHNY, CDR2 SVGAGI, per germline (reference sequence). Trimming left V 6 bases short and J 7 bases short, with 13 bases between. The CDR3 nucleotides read TGTGCCAGCAGCCGACAAGGGGACCAGCCCCAGCATTTT. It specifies CASSRQGDQPQHF.

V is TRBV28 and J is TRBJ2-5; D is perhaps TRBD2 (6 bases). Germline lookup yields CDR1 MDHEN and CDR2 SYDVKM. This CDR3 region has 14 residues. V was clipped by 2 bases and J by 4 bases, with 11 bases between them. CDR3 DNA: TGTGCCAGCAGTTTAGCAGGGAGGCGAGAGACCCAGTACTTC. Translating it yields CASSLAGRRETQYF.

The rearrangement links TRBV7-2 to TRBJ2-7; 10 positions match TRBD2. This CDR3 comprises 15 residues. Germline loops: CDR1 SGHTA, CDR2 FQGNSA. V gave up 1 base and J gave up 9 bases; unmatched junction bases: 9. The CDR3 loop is CASSLGRTSGLWQYF. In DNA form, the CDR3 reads TGTGCCAGCAGCTTAGGGCGGACTAGCGGCTTATGGCAGTACTTC.

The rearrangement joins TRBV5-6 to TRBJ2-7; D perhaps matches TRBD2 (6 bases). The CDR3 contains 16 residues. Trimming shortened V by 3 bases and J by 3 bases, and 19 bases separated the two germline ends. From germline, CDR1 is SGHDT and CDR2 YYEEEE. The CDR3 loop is CASSYQMGGSFYEQYF. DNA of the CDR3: TGTGCCAGCAGCTACCAAATGGGAGGTTCCTTCTACGAGCAGTACTTC.

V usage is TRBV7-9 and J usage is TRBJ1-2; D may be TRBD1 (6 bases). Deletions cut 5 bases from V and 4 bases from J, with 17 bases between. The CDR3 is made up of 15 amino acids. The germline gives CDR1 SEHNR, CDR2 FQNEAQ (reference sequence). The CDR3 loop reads CASSLPRQDLYGYTF. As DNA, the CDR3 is TGTGCCAGCAGCCTCCCGCGACAGGACCTCTATGGCTACACCTTC.

CDR3 bases: TGTGCCATCAGTGCGGACACACATCAGCCCCAGCATTTT. This gives the protein CAISADTHQPQHF. The chain joins TRBV10-3 to TRBJ1-5; perhaps TRBD1 as D (5 bases). V lost 4 bases, J lost 5 bases, and 9 bases lay in between. The CDR3 contains 13 residues. Germline CDR1 reads ENHRY; CDR2 reads SYGVKD.

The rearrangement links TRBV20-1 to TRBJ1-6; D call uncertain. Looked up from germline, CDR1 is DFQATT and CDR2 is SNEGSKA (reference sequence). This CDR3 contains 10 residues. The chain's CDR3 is CSTPGSPLHF. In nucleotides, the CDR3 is TGCAGCACTCCCGGGTCACCCCTCCACTTT.

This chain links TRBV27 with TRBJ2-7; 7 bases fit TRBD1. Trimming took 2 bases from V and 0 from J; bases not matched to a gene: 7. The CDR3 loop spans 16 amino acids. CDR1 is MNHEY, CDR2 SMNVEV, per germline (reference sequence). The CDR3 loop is CASSLGRQGVSYEQYF. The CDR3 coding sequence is TGTGCCAGCAGTTTAGGACGGCAGGGGGTCTCCTACGAGCAGTACTTC.

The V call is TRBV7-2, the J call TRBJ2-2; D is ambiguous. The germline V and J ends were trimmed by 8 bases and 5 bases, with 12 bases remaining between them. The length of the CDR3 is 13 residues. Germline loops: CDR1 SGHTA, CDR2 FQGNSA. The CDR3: CASSRPGTGELFF. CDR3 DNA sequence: TGTGCCAGCTCCCGCCCTGGGACCGGGGAGCTGTTTTTT. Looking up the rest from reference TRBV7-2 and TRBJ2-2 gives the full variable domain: GAGVSQSPSNKVTEKGKDVELRCDPISGHTALYWYRQSLGQGLEFLIYFQGNSAPDKSGLPSDRFSAERTGGSVSTLTIQRTQQEDSAVYLCASSRPGTGELFFGEGSRLTVL.

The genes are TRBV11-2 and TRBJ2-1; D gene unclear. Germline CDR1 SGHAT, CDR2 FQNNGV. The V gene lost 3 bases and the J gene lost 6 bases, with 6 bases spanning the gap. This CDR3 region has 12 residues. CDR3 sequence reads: CASSFDSNEQFF. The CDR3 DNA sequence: TGTGCCAGCAGCTTCGATTCCAATGAGCAGTTCTTC.

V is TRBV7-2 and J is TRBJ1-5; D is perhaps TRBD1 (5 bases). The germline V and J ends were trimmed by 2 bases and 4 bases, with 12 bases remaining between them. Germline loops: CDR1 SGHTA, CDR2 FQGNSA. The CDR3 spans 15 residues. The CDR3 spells CASSLRQGGNQPQHF. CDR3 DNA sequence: TGTGCCAGCAGCTTACGGCAGGGTGGAAATCAGCCCCAGCATTTT.

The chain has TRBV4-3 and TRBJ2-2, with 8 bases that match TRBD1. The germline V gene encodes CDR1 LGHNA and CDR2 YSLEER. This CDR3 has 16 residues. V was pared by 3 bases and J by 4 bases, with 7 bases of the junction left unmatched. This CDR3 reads CASSHYFRGRTGELFF. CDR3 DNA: TGCGCCAGCAGCCATTACTTCAGGGGGCGCACCGGGGAGCTGTTTTTT.

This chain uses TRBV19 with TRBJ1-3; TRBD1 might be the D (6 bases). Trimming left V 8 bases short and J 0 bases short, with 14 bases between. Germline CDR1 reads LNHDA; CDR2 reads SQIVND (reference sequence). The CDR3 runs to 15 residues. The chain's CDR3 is CASSTGRDSGNTIYF. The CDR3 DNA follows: TGTGCCAGTTCTACAGGGCGAGACTCTGGAAACACCATATATTTT.

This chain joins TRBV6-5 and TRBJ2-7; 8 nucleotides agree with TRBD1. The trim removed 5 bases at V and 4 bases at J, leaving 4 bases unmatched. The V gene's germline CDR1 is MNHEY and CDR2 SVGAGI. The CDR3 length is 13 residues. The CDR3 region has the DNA TGTGCCAGCAGTCGCGACAGGGGATACGAGCAGTACTTC. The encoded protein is CASSRDRGYEQYF.